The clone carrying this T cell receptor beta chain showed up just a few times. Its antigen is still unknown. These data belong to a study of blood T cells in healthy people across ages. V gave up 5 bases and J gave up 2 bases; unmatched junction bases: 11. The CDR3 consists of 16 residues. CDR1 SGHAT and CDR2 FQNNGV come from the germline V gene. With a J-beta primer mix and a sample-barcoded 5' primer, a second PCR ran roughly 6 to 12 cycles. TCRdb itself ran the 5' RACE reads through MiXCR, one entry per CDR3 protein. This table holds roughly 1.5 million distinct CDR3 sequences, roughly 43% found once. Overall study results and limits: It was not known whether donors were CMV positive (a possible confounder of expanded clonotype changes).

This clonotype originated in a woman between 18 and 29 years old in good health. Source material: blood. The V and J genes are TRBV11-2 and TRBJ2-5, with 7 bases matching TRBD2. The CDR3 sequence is CASSHGTTRGQETQYF. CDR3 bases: TGTGCCAGCAGCCACGGGACTACCCGCGGTCAAGAGACCCAGTACTTC.